This entry concerns a single T cell receptor beta chain. Its binding antigen is unknown. No base quality information exists; no much larger clone differs at one position. TCRbeta CDR3 regions were amplified from genomic DNA by means of the immunoSEQ Assay, a bias-controlled multiplex PCR. Regarding the original processing steps: Within the assay, amplification of reference gene primers was used to estimate how many nucleated cells each sample contained. To quantify the absolute abundance of each unique TCRbeta CDR3 rearrangement, sequence reads were collapsed and filtered. For each sample, productive Simpson clonality was calculated by taking the square root of Simpson's diversity index across productive rearrangements. Drawn from immuneACCESS, this table holds only the in-frame rearrangements with V and J called that TCRdb kept. Clones are partly lost; checked studies trace under half to an unresolved V gene and leave the rest unexplained. V and J calls and clone size are as listed in that table; D and trimming were resolved from the DNA. The sample data list approximately 360,000 clones, and over 80% of these were observed just once. The top ten constitute less than 6% of the sample.

Participants in the prospective study were enrolled through a virtual design, were aged roughly 18 to 100 years, and lived in 20 to 30 United States geographic areas. In the prospective study, cohorts were assigned on the basis of participant-reported clinical history obtained from a screening survey and a study questionnaire. For ImmuneRACE Cohort 3, a participant was defined as recovered based on two consecutive negative NP/OP PCR tests, clearance by a healthcare professional, or resolution of symptoms. Each participant in the prospective study had whole blood, serum and a nasopharyngeal or oropharyngeal swab collected by mobile phlebotomists. Prospective study participants could optionally give additional blood draws and questionnaires over an approximately 2-month period. Before DNA extraction, blood samples from the prospective study were shipped at room temperature or frozen. The sample originates from a study of blood T cell repertoires in COVID-19 (dated by TCRdb to about 2020). General notes on the study: Samples covering the acute and convalescent phases of COVID-19 were provided by collaborators in the United States, Italy and Spain. Samples came from the ongoing ImmuneRACE study (first 160 participants) plus 1,254 subjects from 6 global collaborators. Where HLA class I and class II types were available, the types were taken from metadata supplied by the sample provider, not from assay-based typing. Subjects who had been exposed to COVID-19, were actively infected with it, or had recovered from it provided the deeply sampled blood TCRbeta repertoires that made up the dataset. The prospective study material was composed of cDNA or gDNA derived from T cells, B-cell-depleted T cells, or PBMCs. Sample metadata almost always included a de-identified subject ID, COVID-19 status, age in years and sex. The repertoires were released in a freely available public database intended as a resource for research on the immune response to SARS-CoV-2. Study-wide conclusions, independent of this receptor: Clinical and demographic metadata were provided uncurated, with the amount varying by source and participant.

Trimmed from V: 0 bases; trimmed from J: 6 bases; junction bases lacking a gene match: 4. CDR1 and CDR2 are drawn from the germline V gene: SGHVS, FQNEAQ. There are 14 amino acids in the CDR3, from cysteine to phenylalanine inclusive. Only CDR3 DNA is held: 42 bases, read in frame from base 1. Rearrangement joined TRBV7-8 to TRBJ1-2; the junction holds 7 bases that match TRBD1. The material sequenced was PBMCs or T cells enriched from blood (not recorded which). The sequence came from a woman between 50 and 59 years old who had recovered from COVID-19. The nucleotide sequence reads as follows: TGTGCCAGCAGCTTAGCCGGGACAGTAAATGGCTACACCTTC. Its protein is CASSLAGTVNGYTF.